The 7 T cell receptor beta chains listed next were all sequenced from one sample in a study of T cells in Graves' hyperthyroidism and ophthalmopathy. Regions amplified from RNA transcripts were the TCR beta CDR3 regions. The HTBI primer set was used in a first-round RT-PCR of the TCR CDR3. TCRdb re-called the multiplex PCR reads with MiXCR, one entry per CDR3 protein. Of about 59,000 distinct CDR3 sequences in the sample, about 57% were seen once. The sequenced sample was blood. Receptors were obtained from a woman aged 55-69 years with Graves' ophthalmopathy.

This clonotype appeared a few times. The V gene is TRBV18, the J gene TRBJ2-3; D not certain. V gave up 3 bases and J gave up 5 bases, with 15 bases separating them. The length of the CDR3 is 15 residues. CDR1 KGHSH and CDR2 LQKENI come from the germline V gene. The CDR3 DNA follows: TGTGCCAGCTCACCTCAGGCCAACCTTGGAGATACGCAGTATTTT. It specifies CASSPQANLGDTQYF. Complete variable domain (other parts from reference TRBV18 and TRBJ2-3): NAGVMQNPRHLVRRRGQEARLRCSPMKGHSHVYWYRQLPEEGLKFMVYLQKENIIDESGMPKERFSAEFPKEGPSILRIQQVVRGDSAAYFCASSPQANLGDTQYFGPGTRLTVL.

This clonotype occurred many times. This rearrangement joins TRBV5-1 to TRBJ2-5; D gene ambiguous. Trimming left V 2 bases short and J 5 bases short, with 10 bases between. This CDR3 spans 13 amino acids. The germline gives CDR1 SGHRS, CDR2 YFSETQ. CDR3 coding DNA: TGCGCCAGCAGCTTCTCCGATGGGGAGACCCAGTACTTC. Translated, it gives CASSFSDGETQYF.

This rearrangement joins TRBV4-3 to TRBJ1-5; D may be TRBD1 (5 bases). The CDR3 extends over 15 amino acids. The ends were cut back, 8 bases at V and 1 base at J, with 15 bases in the middle. Germline lookup yields CDR1 LGHNA and CDR2 YSLEER. The CDR3 DNA reads TGCGCCAGCTCCCTCAGGGTCGGCAGCAATCAGCCCCAGCATTTT. Its protein is CASSLRVGSNQPQHF.

This clonotype was seen only a few times. V is TRBV20-1 and J is TRBJ1-2; 7 nucleotides agree with TRBD1. Per germline, CDR1 DFQATT and CDR2 SNEGSKA (reference sequence). V shed 3 bases and J 0 bases; nucleotides not matched to a gene: 4. The CDR3 extends over 14 amino acids. The CDR3 region is CSASLTGANYGYTF. The CDR3 DNA reads TGCAGTGCTAGCCTCACAGGGGCTAACTATGGCTACACCTTC.

In its sample, this clonotype is medium-sized (0.01 to 0.1%). This chain connects TRBV29-1 to TRBJ1-2; 12 bases align to TRBD1. V lost 4 bases and J lost 6; bases outside the gene matches: 3. The CDR3 spans 13 residues. Germline CDR1 reads SQVTM; CDR2 reads ANQGSEA. The CDR3 loop reads CSVGDRGHDGYTF. DNA for the CDR3: TGCAGCGTTGGGGACAGGGGGCACGATGGCTACACCTTC.

This clonotype appeared many times. The chain recombines TRBV12-3 or TRBV12-4 with TRBJ1-1; D is uncertain. V was trimmed by 8 bases and J by 0 bases, leaving 22 bases between them. The CDR3 totals 17 residues. The CDR3 sequence: CASVFGRQAFLNTEAFF. The CDR3 DNA is TGTGCCAGCGTTTTTGGGAGGCAGGCTTTCCTGAACACTGAAGCTTTCTTT.

This clonotype ranks as medium-sized. V and J are TRBV10-3 and TRBJ1-3, with no clear D. CDR1 and CDR2 (germline): ENHRY, SYGVKD. The CDR3 totals 13 residues. V was shortened by 3 bases and J by 0 bases, with 3 bases between the two germline ends. The CDR3 is CAISDTSGNTIYF. CDR3 in DNA: TGTGCCATCAGTGACACCTCTGGAAACACCATATATTTT.